This T cell receptor delta chain appears in the sequencing data of a study of gamma-delta chains in newborns, infants, children. Study at large: Microbial exposure reportedly drives polyclonal innate γδ T cell expansion after birth.

The trim removed 0 bases at V and 0 bases at J, leaving 15 bases unmatched. The V gene's germline CDR1 is GEAIGNYY and CDR2 EKD. This CDR3 has 20 residues. This clone turned up a few times. TCRdb has a much larger clone's protein, which differs at residue 13 from the translation of this DNA, likely because of a read error; what is shown is the protein translated from the DNA. TCRdb reanalyzed the reads using CATT. The sample lists more than 1,300 delta-chain clones; around 1.1% were seen once. The sequence came from a child in good health. The rearrangement uses TRDV2 and TRDJ1, with TRDD3 identical over 10 bases. The sequenced material came from blood. CDR3 nucleotide sequence: TGTGCCTGTGACACCCTTCCTACTGGGGGATCGGGTCAGTACACCGATAAACTCATCTTT. Residues: CACDTLPTGGSGQYTDKLIF.